This entry lists 21 T cell receptor beta chains sequenced from one sample in a study of blood T cell repertoires in COVID-19 (dated by TCRdb to 2020 to 2022). Receptor libraries were prepared by the immunoSEQ multiplex PCR assay. In TCRdb, the immuneACCESS table is reduced to in-frame sequences with V and J assigned. These tables do not hold every clone; where another copy was compared, an unresolved V gene accounts for under half, and the others remain unexplained. For this sample the table gives fewer than 150,000 clones, of which approximately 87% were detected only once. Jointly, the top ten make up approximately 4.2% of the sample. The sample comprised peripheral blood. The receptors derive from a woman aged 40 to 50 with acute or convalescent COVID-19.

The chain joins TRBV18 to TRBJ1-5; D possibly corresponds to TRBD1 (6 bases). V was pared by 6 bases and J by 5 bases, with 11 bases between. The V gene's germline CDR1 is KGHSH and CDR2 LQKENI. The length of the CDR3 is 13 residues. CDR3: CASSPDRYQPQHF. CDR3 nucleotides: TGTGCCAGCTCCCCCGACAGGTATCAGCCCCAGCATTTT. The full variable domain, in which reference TRBV18 and TRBJ1-5 provide the parts outside the CDR3, is NAGVMQNPRHLVRRRGQEARLRCSPMKGHSHVYWYRQLPEEGLKFMVYLQKENIIDESGMPKERFSAEFPKEGPSILRIQQVVRGDSAAYFCASSPDRYQPQHFGDGTRLSIL.

The sample holds one count of this clone. This chain uses TRBV5-4 with TRBJ1-3; D unclear. V was trimmed by 2 bases and J by 4 bases, leaving 16 bases between them. The CDR3 runs 16 residues. In germline, CDR1 is SGHNT, CDR2 YYREEE (reference sequence). The CDR3: CASSFSGLTQGNTIYF. The CDR3, as DNA: TGTGCCAGCAGCTTCAGCGGCCTCACGCAGGGAAACACCATATATTTT.

The V gene is TRBV15, the J gene TRBJ1-6; D uncertain. The CDR3 has 16 residues. CDR1 and CDR2 (germline): LNHNV, YYDKDF (reference sequence). Trimming stripped 3 bases from V and 0 bases from J, with 9 bases between. This CDR3 reads CATSREKDSYNSPLHF. CDR3 sequence (DNA): TGTGCCACCAGCAGGGAGAAGGACTCCTATAATTCACCCCTCCACTTT. The full variable domain, its missing parts supplied by reference TRBV15 and TRBJ1-6, is DAMVIQNPRYQVTQFGKPVTLSCSQTLNHNVMYWYQQKSSQAPKLLFHYYDKDFNNEADTPDNFQSRRPNTSFCFLDIRSPGLGDTAMYLCATSREKDSYNSPLHFGNGTRLTVT.

The V and J genes are TRBV10-3 and TRBJ2-7; tentatively, D is TRBD1 (6 bases). This CDR3 has 14 residues. Trimming stripped 4 bases from V and 0 bases from J, with 10 bases between. CDR1 is ENHRY and CDR2 is SYGVKD in the germline V gene. This chain's CDR3 is CAISAGRGSYEQYF. The CDR3 region has the DNA TGTGCCATCAGTGCCGGCAGGGGCTCCTACGAGCAGTACTTC.

The chain has TRBV7-2 and TRBJ1-1; no reliable D call. Germline CDR1 reads SGHTA; CDR2 reads FQGNSA. The CDR3 spans 12 residues. Trimming pared 5 bases from V and 3 bases from J, leaving 7 bases between. The CDR3: CASSKYYTEAFF. CDR3 nucleotides: TGTGCCAGCAGCAAATATTACACTGAAGCTTTCTTT.

The rearrangement uses TRBV7-3 and TRBJ2-1; possible D gene TRBD2, 6 bases. V shed 1 base and J shed 9 bases, with 16 bases lying between them. The CDR3 has 15 amino acids. Germline CDR1 reads SGHTA; CDR2 reads FQGTGA. In DNA form, the CDR3 reads TGTGCCAGCAGCTTAATGGCAGGGAAGGAGGGTGAGCAGTTCTTC. Amino acids: CASSLMAGKEGEQFF.

This clone was counted a few times. The CDR3 is CAWSLGTNNSPLHF. CDR3 coding DNA: TGTGCCTGGAGTCTAGGGACAAATAATTCACCCCTCCACTTT. V usage is TRBV30 and J usage is TRBJ1-6, with a possible D match to TRBD1 (6 bases). Germline V gives CDR1 GTSNPN, CDR2 SVGIG (reference sequence). The V end was cut by 2 bases, the J end by 5 bases, with 10 bases between. This CDR3 comprises 14 residues.

V is TRBV9 and J is TRBJ2-7, with D perhaps TRBD1 (6 bases). The CDR3 sequence is 15 residues long. Trimming left V 4 bases short and J 2 bases short, with 16 bases between. The germline V gene encodes CDR1 SGDLS and CDR2 YYNGEE. CDR3: CASSLGTGLAYEQYF. The CDR3 coding sequence is TGTGCCAGCAGCTTAGGAACAGGGCTGGCCTACGAGCAGTACTTC.

The V gene is TRBV27, the J gene TRBJ2-3; 10 positions agree with TRBD2. The junction had 4 bases not matched to a gene; V was cut back by 2 bases and J by 5 bases. Germline assignment: CDR1 MNHEY and CDR2 SMNVEV (reference sequence). The CDR3 has 15 residues. CDR3: CASSLRTSGEDTQYF. In nucleotides, the CDR3 is TGTGCCAGCAGTTTACGGACTAGCGGTGAAGATACGCAGTATTTT.

The chain couples TRBV19 to TRBJ1-5; TRBD1 matches 9 bases. Germline CDR1 LNHDA, CDR2 SQIVND (reference sequence). CDR3 size: 16 residues. The ends lost 6 bases at V and 6 bases at J; junction bases unmatched: 12. CDR3 residues: CASRSLTGGERQPQHF. The CDR3 DNA reads TGTGCCAGTAGGTCGCTTACAGGGGGCGAACGTCAGCCCCAGCATTTT.

V gene TRBV5-4 combines with J gene TRBJ2-5; D might be TRBD2 (6 bases). The V and J ends lost 2 bases and 2 bases respectively, with 13 bases between them. The CDR3 is 15 amino acids. CDR1 is SGHNT and CDR2 is YYREEE in the germline V gene (reference sequence). This CDR3 is CASSLVGRSQETQYF. CDR3 bases: TGTGCCAGCAGCTTAGTTGGGAGGAGTCAAGAGACCCAGTACTTC.

V and J are TRBV7-2 and TRBJ1-1; 7 bases match TRBD1. In germline, CDR1 is SGHTA, CDR2 FQGNSA. The CDR3 spans 15 residues. V gave up 4 bases and J gave up 4 bases; unmatched junction bases: 9. The CDR3 bases are TGTGCCAGCAGCTCGGGTGGACAGGTATCCACTGAAGCTTTCTTT. It encodes CASSSGGQVSTEAFF.

This clone was detected once. This chain joins TRBV18 and TRBJ1-4; 7 bases are shared with TRBD1. The CDR3 sequence is 15 residues long. Germline V CDR1 and CDR2: KGHSH, LQKENI. Unmatched junction bases numbered 11, after V lost 3 bases and J lost 10 bases. CDR3 sequence (DNA): TGTGCCAGCTCACCCCCCGGGACAGTGTCTGGAAAACTGTTTTTT. Protein product: CASSPPGTVSGKLFF.

This clone was seen a single time. V is TRBV18 and J is TRBJ1-1; D perhaps matches TRBD1 (6 bases). This CDR3 comprises 16 residues. Trimming took 3 bases from V and 4 from J, leaving 18 bases between them. Germline V gene lookup returns CDR1 KGHSH and CDR2 LQKENI. This CDR3 reads CASSPYRDPLGTEAFF. The CDR3 DNA reads TGTGCCAGCTCACCGTACAGGGACCCCCTGGGCACTGAAGCTTTCTTT.

The CDR3 nucleotides read TGTGCCAGCAGCGCCCAGGTCCGCGACTATGGCTACACCTTC. Its translation is CASSAQVRDYGYTF. This rearrangement joins TRBV9 to TRBJ1-2; no reliable D call. Per germline, CDR1 SGDLS and CDR2 YYNGEE. This CDR3 has 14 amino acids. The V end lost 3 bases, the J end lost 3 bases, and 12 bases lay between the germline ends.

The chain carries TRBV4-1 and TRBJ1-1, with D tentatively TRBD1 (5 bases). V was pared by 8 bases and J by 3 bases, with 13 bases between. The germline CDR1 and CDR2 sequences are MGHRA and YSYEKL. This CDR3 has 13 residues. The CDR3 here is CASHQTGDTEAFF. Written as DNA, the CDR3 is TGCGCCAGCCACCAAACGGGGGACACTGAAGCTTTCTTT.

The J gene is TRBJ1-1, the V gene TRBV4-1, with 7 bases aligning to TRBD1. The CDR3 runs to 14 residues. With V trimmed by 3 bases and J by 5 bases, 6 bases remained unmatched. Germline V gene data show CDR1 as MGHRA and CDR2 as YSYEKL. CDR3 nucleotide sequence: TGCGCCAGCAGCCACCCGACAGGGCAAACTGAAGCTTTCTTT. It encodes CASSHPTGQTEAFF.

The chain employs TRBV28 and TRBJ2-3, with 9 bases that match TRBD2. In germline, CDR1 is MDHEN, CDR2 SYDVKM. The CDR3 extends over 15 amino acids. Unmatched junction bases numbered 4, after V lost 6 bases and J lost 0 bases. The CDR3 region has the DNA TGTGCCAGCAGGTGGACTAGCGCTAGCACAGATACGCAGTATTTT. Translating it yields CASRWTSASTDTQYF.

This clone has just a few counts. The gene calls are TRBV7-3 and TRBJ1-1; no clear D. Deletions cut 5 bases from V and 3 bases from J, with 10 bases between. The CDR3 covers 13 residues. Germline values: CDR1 SGHTA, CDR2 FQGTGA. The CDR3 reads CASSLTEHTEAFF. CDR3 DNA sequence: TGTGCCAGCAGCCTTACAGAGCACACTGAAGCTTTCTTT.

In DNA, the CDR3 is TGTGCCAGCAGCTTGCAGACAGGGAACTATGGCTACACCTTC. Its protein product is CASSLQTGNYGYTF. The rearrangement links TRBV11-2 to TRBJ1-2, with TRBD1 matching 7 bases. The CDR3 has 14 amino acids. The germline V gene encodes CDR1 SGHAT and CDR2 FQNNGV. V lost 3 bases to trimming and J lost 2 bases; unmatched junction nucleotides: 3.

The chain is built from TRBV7-9 and TRBJ2-7, with 9 bases fitting TRBD2. The germline V gene encodes CDR1 SEHNR and CDR2 FQNEAQ (reference sequence). CDR3 size: 13 residues. V was clipped by 8 bases and J by 6 bases; unmatched bases: 8. The CDR3, as DNA: TGTGCCAGCCGGGCGGGAGGGCCCACCGAGCAGTACTTC. Amino acids: CASRAGGPTEQYF. Filled out from reference TRBV7-9 and TRBJ2-7, the complete variable domain reads DTGVSQNPRHKITKRGQNVTFRCDPISEHNRLYWYRQTLGQGPEFLTYFQNEAQLEKSRLLSDRFSAERPKGSFSTLEIQRTEQGDSAMYLCASRAGGPTEQYFGPGTRLTVT.